The 32 T cell receptor beta chains reported below all come from one sample, sequenced in a study of T cell responses to AZD1222 COVID-19 vaccine. TCRdb's copy holds only in-frame clones and misses some; the assay was immunoSEQ multiplex PCR. Found here are 150,000 to 200,000 clones, 80% to 95% of them singletons; the top ten hold approximately 1.9%. This sample comprised peripheral blood, obtained 28 days after the second AZD1222 dose. The receptor set was obtained from an adult who received the AZD1222 COVID-19 vaccine.

The V call is TRBV19, the J call TRBJ2-7, with 8 positions matching TRBD2. J was trimmed by 2 bases and V by 4 bases; bases with no gene match: 7. The CDR3 runs 15 residues. Germline V gene data show CDR1 as LNHDA and CDR2 as SQIVND (reference sequence). Here the CDR3 reads CASSSPAGDAYEQYF. Written as DNA, the CDR3 is TGTGCCAGTAGTAGCCCAGCGGGAGATGCCTACGAGCAGTACTTC.

This chain uses TRBV30 with TRBJ2-1; D is perhaps TRBD1 or TRBD2 (5 bases each). This CDR3 comprises 15 residues. Trimming removed 1 base at V and 8 bases at J, with 18 bases between. Per germline, CDR1 GTSNPN and CDR2 SVGIG (reference sequence). CDR3: CAWSEGRPARDEQFF. CDR3 coding DNA: TGTGCCTGGAGTGAGGGACGCCCGGCGCGGGATGAGCAGTTCTTC.

This clone showed up just a few times. In DNA, the CDR3 is TGTGCCAGCAGCCCAGGAGGGCTAAAAGAGACCCAGTACTTC. Its translation: CASSPGGLKETQYF. This chain links TRBV7-3 with TRBJ2-5, with TRBD2 as a possible D gene (6 bases). V was trimmed by 5 bases and J by 3 bases, leaving 13 bases between them. The CDR3 is 14 residues long. The germline V gene has CDR1 SGHTA and CDR2 FQGTGA.

This sequence joins TRBV7-3 and TRBJ1-1; D perhaps matches TRBD1 (5 bases). The germline V gene encodes CDR1 SGHTA and CDR2 FQGTGA. The CDR3 covers 16 residues. The V gene lost 8 bases and the J gene lost 1 base, with 20 bases spanning the gap. CDR3 amino acids: CASLAFKGLGNTEAFF. CDR3 nucleotide sequence: TGTGCCAGCCTAGCTTTTAAGGGGTTGGGGAACACTGAAGCTTTCTTT.

This clone appeared a single time. The chain employs TRBV28 and TRBJ2-5, with no clear D. The V end lost 6 bases, the J end lost 3 bases, and 2 bases lay between the germline ends. This CDR3 comprises 10 residues. CDR1 is MDHEN and CDR2 is SYDVKM in the germline V gene. Here the CDR3 DNA reads TGTGCCAGCAGGAAAGAGACCCAGTACTTC. It specifies CASRKETQYF. Drawing the rest from reference TRBV28 and TRBJ2-5, the complete variable domain is DVKVTQSSRYLVKRTGEKVFLECVQDMDHENMFWYRQDPGLGLRLIYFSYDVKMKEKGDIPEGYSVSREKKERFSLILESASTNQTSMYLCASRKETQYFGPGTRLLVL.

The chain is built from TRBV2 and TRBJ2-3; 7 nucleotides line up with TRBD2. V was clipped by 4 bases and J by 2 bases; unmatched bases: 3. The germline gives CDR1 SNHLY, CDR2 FYNNEI. This CDR3 contains 14 residues. CDR3 DNA sequence: TGTGCCAGCAGTGGGGGGGGGACCACAGATACGCAGTATTTT. This gives the protein CASSGGGTTDTQYF.

The chain uses TRBV5-1 and TRBJ2-1; 7 positions match TRBD2. This CDR3 spans 14 amino acids. Germline CDR1 is SGHRS and CDR2 is YFSETQ. J lost 1 base, V lost 2 bases, and 0 bases had no gene match. The CDR3 region is CASSFGGSYNEQFF. The DNA for the CDR3 is TGCGCCAGCAGCTTCGGGGGGTCCTACAATGAGCAGTTCTTC.

This chain links TRBV5-8 with TRBJ2-7; TRBD2 matches 11 bases. The CDR3 consists of 17 residues. Germline V gene sequence: CDR1 SGHTS, CDR2 YDEGEE. J lost 1 base, V lost 1 base, and 7 bases had no gene match. CDR3 sequence reads: CASSLMSTSGKSYEQYF. The CDR3 DNA reads TGTGCCAGCAGCTTGATGTCGACTAGCGGGAAGTCCTACGAGCAGTACTTC. The whole variable domain, remainder taken from reference TRBV5-8 and TRBJ2-7, is EAGVTQSPTHLIKTRGQQATLRCSPISGHTSVYWYQQALGLGLQFLLWYDEGEERNRGNFPPRFSGRQFPNYSSELNVNALELEDSALYLCASSLMSTSGKSYEQYFGPGTRLTVT.

Only one count was recorded for this clone. This chain's CDR3 is CASSLTGIWSTEAFF. CDR3 bases: TGTGCCAGCAGCCTGACAGGGATCTGGAGCACTGAAGCTTTCTTT. J is TRBJ1-1 and V is TRBV3-1 (or the pseudogene TRBV3-2), with 7 bases that match TRBD1. The CDR3 is 15 residues long. With 4 bases clipped from V and 4 bases from J, the junction kept 9 bases outside the gene matches. The germline V gene encodes CDR1 LGHDT and CDR2 YNNKEL (reference sequence).

Only a few counts were recorded for this clone. This chain connects TRBV19 to TRBJ1-1; possibly TRBD1 for D (5 bases). Germline V gene data show CDR1 as LNHDA and CDR2 as SQIVND (reference sequence). CDR3 length: 11 residues. V shed 4 bases and J shed 9 bases, with 9 bases lying between them. The chain's CDR3 is CASSNRGQAFF. The DNA of the CDR3 is TGTGCCAGTAGTAATCGGGGACAAGCTTTCTTT.

V usage is TRBV5-5 and J usage is TRBJ1-4; tentative D call: TRBD1 (5 bases). The V and J ends lost 0 bases and 8 bases respectively, with 14 bases between them. The CDR3 totals 15 residues. Germline CDR1 and CDR2: SGHKS and YYEKEE (reference sequence). This chain's CDR3 is CASSLAQGLWEKLFF. The CDR3 coding sequence is TGTGCCAGCAGCTTGGCCCAGGGCCTCTGGGAAAAACTGTTTTTT.

The chain couples TRBV5-1 to TRBJ1-2, with D possibly being TRBD1 (5 bases). Looked up from germline, CDR1 is SGHRS and CDR2 is YFSETQ. V lost 1 base, J lost 3 bases, and 7 bases lay in between. The CDR3 extends over 13 amino acids. CDR3 DNA: TGCGCCAGCAGCTTGCGGGGGGACTATGGCTACACCTTC. This sequence encodes CASSLRGDYGYTF.

The chain joins TRBV4-1 to TRBJ1-1; D not certain. Germline CDR1 reads MGHRA; CDR2 reads YSYEKL. V lost 1 base to trimming and J lost 2 bases, with 8 bases between them. This CDR3 contains 14 residues. CDR3 DNA sequence: TGCGCCAGCAGCCAAGTGTGGGGTAACACTGAAGCTTTCTTT. It encodes CASSQVWGNTEAFF.

The chain combines TRBV4-2 with TRBJ2-7; TRBD2 matches 9 bases. CDR1 and CDR2 (germline): LGHNA, YNFKEQ. The CDR3 extends over 16 amino acids. J lost 3 bases, V lost 0 bases, and 6 bases had no gene match. CDR3 DNA: TGTGCCAGCAGCCAAGAATCCCAGCGGGGGGTCTACGAGCAGTACTTC. Translating gives CASSQESQRGVYEQYF.

This rearrangement joins TRBV18 to TRBJ2-1, with D perhaps TRBD1 or TRBD2 (5 bases each). The length of the CDR3 is 14 residues. Germline CDR1 and CDR2: KGHSH and LQKENI. Trimming removed 6 bases at V and 0 bases at J, with 9 bases between. DNA of the CDR3: TGTGCCAGCTCCCGGGACCACTCCTACAATGAGCAGTTCTTC. Protein: CASSRDHSYNEQFF.

The chain employs TRBV9 and TRBJ1-1; 9 nucleotides line up with TRBD1. In germline, CDR1 is SGDLS, CDR2 YYNGEE. V shed 4 bases, J shed 3 bases, and the junction held 7 bases outside the gene matches. CDR3 length: 15 amino acids. The CDR3 DNA follows: TGTGCCAGCAGCATCGGGACAGGGACGGACACTGAAGCTTTCTTT. Its protein is CASSIGTGTDTEAFF.

The V and J genes are TRBV18 and TRBJ1-5; 7 positions match TRBD1. Germline CDR1 and CDR2: KGHSH and LQKENI. The CDR3 consists of 17 residues. The V and J ends lost 3 bases and 7 bases, in that order; junction bases with no gene match: 15. The DNA of the CDR3 is TGTGCCAGCTCACCCGGGGCTAAGGGGGCGCGGGACCAGCCCCAGCATTTT. Amino acid sequence: CASSPGAKGARDQPQHF.

V gene TRBV28 combines with J gene TRBJ2-7; the match to TRBD1 covers 8 bases. Germline V gives CDR1 MDHEN, CDR2 SYDVKM. The CDR3 loop spans 14 amino acids. The ends lost 6 bases at V and 5 bases at J; junction bases unmatched: 9. CDR3 amino acids: CASSQGQGGDEQYF. In DNA form, the CDR3 reads TGTGCCAGCAGCCAAGGACAGGGTGGAGACGAGCAGTACTTC.

The V call is TRBV27, the J call TRBJ2-5; 12 positions agree with TRBD2. CDR1 MNHEY and CDR2 SMNVEV come from the germline V gene (reference sequence). This CDR3 comprises 16 residues. V lost 2 bases, J lost 5 bases, and 6 bases stayed unmatched. The CDR3 nucleotides read TGTGCCAGCAGTTTAGGTCTAGCGGGGGGGCAGGAGACCCAGTACTTC. It is translated as CASSLGLAGGQETQYF.

CDR3 bases: TGTGCCAGCAGCTTTCCTCCGGGACAGGGGAGCTCCTACGAGCAGTACTTC. This translates into CASSFPPGQGSSYEQYF. The rearrangement uses TRBV7-2 and TRBJ2-7; 10 bases fit TRBD1. J was trimmed by 0 bases and V by 3 bases; bases with no gene match: 8. Germline V gene sequence: CDR1 SGHTA, CDR2 FQGNSA. The length of the CDR3 is 17 residues. Supplemented by reference TRBV7-2 and TRBJ2-7, the full variable domain reads GAGVSQSPSNKVTEKGKDVELRCDPISGHTALYWYRQSLGQGLEFLIYFQGNSAPDKSGLPSDRFSAERTGGSVSTLTIQRTQQEDSAVYLCASSFPPGQGSSYEQYFGPGTRLTVT.

V is TRBV7-2 and J is TRBJ2-5, with unresolved D. V was shortened by 1 base and J by 5 bases, with 17 bases between the two germline ends. From germline, CDR1 is SGHTA and CDR2 FQGNSA. The CDR3 is 16 amino acids. CDR3 nucleotide sequence: TGTGCCAGCAGCTTAGTGAGCACCACGACGTGGGAGACCCAGTACTTC. This encodes CASSLVSTTTWETQYF.

The chain couples TRBV5-1 to TRBJ2-1, with D perhaps given as TRBD1 or TRBD2 (5 bases each). Trimming took off 3 bases at V and 4 bases at J, with 17 bases between the two ends. The CDR3 loop spans 16 amino acids. The germline V gene has CDR1 SGHRS and CDR2 YFSETQ. DNA for the CDR3: TGCGCCAGCAGCTGGGCTTCTCGGGGCACTTACAATGAGCAGTTCTTC. The encoded protein is CASSWASRGTYNEQFF.

As for this clone: One junction end does not reproduce the germline sequence, and a read error may be involved. V usage is TRBV27 and J usage is TRBJ2-7; tentatively, D is TRBD2 (6 bases). Germline V gene lookup returns CDR1 MNHEY and CDR2 SMNVEV (reference sequence). The CDR3 runs to 14 residues. The CDR3 sequence is CASSFRRESSEQYF. The CDR3 DNA sequence: TGTGCCAGCAGTTTCAGGCGGGAATCCTCCGAGCAGTACTTC.

The chain carries TRBV27 and TRBJ1-1; the match to TRBD1 covers 8 bases. V trimming: 6 bases; J trimming: 1 base; junction bases outside the gene matches: 4. The CDR3 totals 14 residues. The germline gives CDR1 MNHEY, CDR2 SMNVEV (reference sequence). The CDR3 bases are TGTGCCAGCAGCCAGGACAGGGCGAACACTGAAGCTTTCTTT. Translating gives CASSQDRANTEAFF.

CDR3 sequence: CASSQDGRGSNYGYTF. The CDR3 DNA sequence: TGCGCCAGCAGCCAAGATGGTAGGGGGAGTAACTATGGCTACACCTTC. The chain couples TRBV4-3 to TRBJ1-2; perhaps TRBD1 as D (6 bases). Germline CDR1 and CDR2: LGHNA and YSLEER. Deletions cut 0 bases from V and 1 base from J, with 12 bases between. The CDR3 covers 16 residues.

The genes are TRBV30 and TRBJ2-4; 8 bases map to TRBD2. Unmatched junction bases numbered 2, after V lost 8 bases and J lost 5 bases. The CDR3 consists of 11 residues. The V gene's germline CDR1 is GTSNPN and CDR2 SVGIG (reference sequence). CDR3 DNA: TGTGCCCTCGGGGGGGAAAACATTCAGTACTTC. The encoded protein is CALGGENIQYF.

The rearrangement joins TRBV2 to TRBJ2-1, with TRBD1 as a possible D gene (5 bases). This CDR3 has 11 amino acids. V dropped 7 bases and J dropped 7 bases, with 8 bases sitting between them. The germline CDR1 and CDR2 sequences are SNHLY and FYNNEI. CDR3 nucleotide sequence: TGTGCCAGCACCAGGGTAAATGAGCAGTTCTTC. Translated, it gives CASTRVNEQFF. Based on the CDR3 plus reference TRBV2 and TRBJ2-1, the full variable domain is EPEVTQTPSHQVTQMGQEVILRCVPISNHLYFYWYRQILGQKVEFLVSFYNNEISEKSEIFDDQFSVERPDGSNFTLKIRSTKLEDSAMYFCASTRVNEQFFGPGTRLTVL.

CDR3 in amino acids: CASSIAGASTDTQYF. In DNA, the CDR3 is TGTGCCAGTAGTATAGCTGGCGCCAGCACAGATACGCAGTATTTT. V is TRBV19 and J is TRBJ2-3, with D unclear. The CDR3 runs to 15 residues. The V and J ends lost 1 base and 0 bases respectively, with 8 bases between them. Germline-derived CDR1 and CDR2 are LNHDA and SQIVND (reference sequence).

This clone appeared a single time. This sequence joins TRBV12-3 or TRBV12-4 and TRBJ2-5; D is possibly TRBD1 or TRBD2 (5 bases each). There are 13 residues in the CDR3. Trimming pared 3 bases from V and 4 bases from J, leaving 9 bases between. The DNA of the CDR3 is TGTGCCAGCAGTTTTCAGGGACCAGAGACCCAGTACTTC. Amino acids: CASSFQGPETQYF.

V and J are TRBV7-3 and TRBJ1-1, with D tentatively TRBD1 (6 bases). CDR3 size: 14 residues. Germline V gene lookup returns CDR1 SGHTA and CDR2 FQGTGA. V shed 2 bases and J shed 4 bases, with 11 bases lying between them. Here the CDR3 DNA reads TGTGCCAGCAGCTTAGAAGGGGGAGGCACTGAAGCTTTCTTT. It yields the protein CASSLEGGGTEAFF.

J is TRBJ1-6 and V is TRBV9; 9 bases line up with TRBD1. In germline, CDR1 is SGDLS, CDR2 YYNGEE. The length of the CDR3 is 16 residues. V lost 3 bases to trimming and J lost 9 bases; unmatched junction nucleotides: 10. CDR3 protein: CASSANSQGASSPLHF. The CDR3 DNA follows: TGTGCCAGCAGCGCCAACTCACAGGGGGCATCTTCACCCCTCCACTTT.

This clone has just one count. The chain recombines TRBV25-1 with TRBJ1-6; no reliable D call. Trimming cost V 3 bases and J 5 bases, with 8 bases left between them. From germline, CDR1 is MGHDK and CDR2 SYGVNS. The CDR3 is made up of 14 amino acids. CDR3 sequence (DNA): TGTGCCAGCAGTGACCCCCGGGATAATTCACCCCTCCACTTT. Protein: CASSDPRDNSPLHF. The full variable domain, rest sourced from reference TRBV25-1 and TRBJ1-6, is EADIYQTPRYLVIGTGKKITLECSQTMGHDKMYWYQQDPGMELHLIHYSYGVNSTEKGDLSSESTVSRIRTEHFPLTLESARPSHTSQYLCASSDPRDNSPLHFGNGTRLTVT.